This TCR beta chain came from a study of T cells after yellow fever vaccination. Via MiXCR, TCRdb re-called the 5' RACE reads, giving one row per CDR3 protein. The sample has some 300,000 distinct CDR3 sequences; 7.5% to 9% are singletons. This clonotype was seen only a few times. The antigen is not known. This CDR3 spans 13 amino acids. Trimming removed 5 bases at V and 3 bases at J, with 10 bases between. CDR1 is DFQATT, CDR2 SNEGSKA, per germline (reference sequence). Study-wide findings and caveats: In post-booster samples, most primary-vaccination clones reappeared (approximately 96% CD4, roughly 88% CD8).

The input for sequencing was CD4+ T cells sorted from PBMCs, taken 5 days after the yellow fever booster vaccination. The receptor was isolated from a man between 18 and 29 years old who received the YFV17D yellow fever vaccine. This rearrangement joins TRBV20-1 to TRBJ1-4; D not resolved. CDR3 nucleotides: TGCAGTGCTCGCCGGACGGCTAATGAAAAACTGTTTTTT. Its protein is CSARRTANEKLFF.